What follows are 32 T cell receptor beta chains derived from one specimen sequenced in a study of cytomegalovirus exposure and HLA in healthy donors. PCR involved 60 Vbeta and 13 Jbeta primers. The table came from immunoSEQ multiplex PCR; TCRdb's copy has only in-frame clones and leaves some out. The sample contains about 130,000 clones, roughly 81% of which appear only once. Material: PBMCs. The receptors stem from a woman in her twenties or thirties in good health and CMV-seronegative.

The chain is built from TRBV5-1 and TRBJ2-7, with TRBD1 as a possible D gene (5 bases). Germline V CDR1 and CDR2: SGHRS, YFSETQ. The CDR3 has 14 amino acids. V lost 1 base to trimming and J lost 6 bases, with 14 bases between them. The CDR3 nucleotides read TGCGCCAGCAGCTTGAGTTCAGGGCGAAGCGAGCAGTACTTC. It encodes CASSLSSGRSEQYF.

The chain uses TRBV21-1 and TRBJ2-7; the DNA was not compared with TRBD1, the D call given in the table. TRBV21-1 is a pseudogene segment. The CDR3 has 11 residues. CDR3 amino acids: CASSPRQEQYF. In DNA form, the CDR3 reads TGTGCCAGCAGCCCACGACAGGAGCAGTACTTC.

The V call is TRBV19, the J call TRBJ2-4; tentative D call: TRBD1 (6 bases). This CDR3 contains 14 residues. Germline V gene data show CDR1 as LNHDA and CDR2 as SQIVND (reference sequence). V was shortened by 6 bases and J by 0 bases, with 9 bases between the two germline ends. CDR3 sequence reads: CASRRGGAKNIQYF. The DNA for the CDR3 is TGTGCCAGTAGAAGAGGGGGAGCCAAAAACATTCAGTACTTC.

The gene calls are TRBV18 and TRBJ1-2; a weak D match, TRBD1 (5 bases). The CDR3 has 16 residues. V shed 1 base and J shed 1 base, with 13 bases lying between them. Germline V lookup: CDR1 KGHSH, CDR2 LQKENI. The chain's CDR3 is CASSPLRGENNYGYTF. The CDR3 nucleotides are TGTGCCAGCTCACCACTGCGGGGGGAAAATAACTATGGCTACACCTTC.

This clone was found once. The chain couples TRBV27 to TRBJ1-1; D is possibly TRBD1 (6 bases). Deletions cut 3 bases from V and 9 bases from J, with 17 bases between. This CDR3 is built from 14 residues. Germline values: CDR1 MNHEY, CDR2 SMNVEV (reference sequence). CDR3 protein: CASSLENREIQAFF. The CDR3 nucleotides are TGTGCCAGCAGTTTGGAGAACAGGGAAATTCAAGCTTTCTTT.

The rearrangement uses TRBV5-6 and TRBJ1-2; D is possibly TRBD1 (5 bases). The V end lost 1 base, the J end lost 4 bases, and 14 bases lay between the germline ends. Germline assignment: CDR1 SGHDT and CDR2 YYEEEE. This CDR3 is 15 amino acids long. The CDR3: CASSLRTARGYGYTF. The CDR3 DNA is TGTGCCAGCAGCTTGAGGACCGCTAGGGGCTATGGCTACACCTTC. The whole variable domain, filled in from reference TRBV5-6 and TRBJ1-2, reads DAGVTQSPTHLIKTRGQQVTLRCSPKSGHDTVSWYQQALGQGPQFIFQYYEEEERQRGNFPDRFSGHQFPNYSSELNVNALLLGDSALYLCASSLRTARGYGYTFGSGTRLTVV.

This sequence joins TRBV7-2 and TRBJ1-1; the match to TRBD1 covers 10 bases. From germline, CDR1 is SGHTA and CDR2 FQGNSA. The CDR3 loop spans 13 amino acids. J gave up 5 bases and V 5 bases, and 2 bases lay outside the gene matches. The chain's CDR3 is CASSTDRGTEAFF. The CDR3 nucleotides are TGTGCCAGCAGCACGGACAGGGGGACTGAAGCTTTCTTT.

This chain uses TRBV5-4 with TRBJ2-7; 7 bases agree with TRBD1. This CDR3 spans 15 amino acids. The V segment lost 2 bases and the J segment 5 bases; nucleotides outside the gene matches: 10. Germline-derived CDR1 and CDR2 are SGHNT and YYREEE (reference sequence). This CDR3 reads CASSLATGRSHEQYF. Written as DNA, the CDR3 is TGTGCCAGCAGCTTAGCGACAGGGAGATCCCACGAGCAGTACTTC.

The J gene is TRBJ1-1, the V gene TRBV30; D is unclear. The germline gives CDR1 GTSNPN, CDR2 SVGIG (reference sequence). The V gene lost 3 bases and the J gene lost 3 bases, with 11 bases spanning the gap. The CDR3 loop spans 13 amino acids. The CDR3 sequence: CAWSAAEHTEAFF. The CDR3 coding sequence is TGTGCCTGGAGCGCGGCCGAGCACACTGAAGCTTTCTTT.

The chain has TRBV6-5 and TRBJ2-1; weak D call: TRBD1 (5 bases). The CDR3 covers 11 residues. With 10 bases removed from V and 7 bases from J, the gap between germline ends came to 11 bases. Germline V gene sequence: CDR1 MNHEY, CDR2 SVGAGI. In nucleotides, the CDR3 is TGTGCCACTACAGGAGTGAATGAGCAGTTCTTC. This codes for CATTGVNEQFF.

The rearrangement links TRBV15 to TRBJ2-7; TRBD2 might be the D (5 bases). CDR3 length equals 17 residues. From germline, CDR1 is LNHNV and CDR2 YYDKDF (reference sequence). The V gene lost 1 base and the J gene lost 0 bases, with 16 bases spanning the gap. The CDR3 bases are TGTGCCACCAGCAGAGGTAGCTGGAGGAGTACCTCCTACGAGCAGTACTTC. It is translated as CATSRGSWRSTSYEQYF. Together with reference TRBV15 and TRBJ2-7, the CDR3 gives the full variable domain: DAMVIQNPRYQVTQFGKPVTLSCSQTLNHNVMYWYQQKSSQAPKLLFHYYDKDFNNEADTPDNFQSRRPNTSFCFLDIRSPGLGDTAMYLCATSRGSWRSTSYEQYFGPGTRLTVT.

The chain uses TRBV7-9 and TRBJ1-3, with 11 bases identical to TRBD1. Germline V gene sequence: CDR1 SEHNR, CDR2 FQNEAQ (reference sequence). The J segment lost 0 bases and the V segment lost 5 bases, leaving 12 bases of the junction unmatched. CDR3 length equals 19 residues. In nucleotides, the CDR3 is TGTGCCAGCAGCGCGAGGACAGGGGGCGGTCGGATCTCTGGAAACACCATATATTTT. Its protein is CASSARTGGGRISGNTIYF.

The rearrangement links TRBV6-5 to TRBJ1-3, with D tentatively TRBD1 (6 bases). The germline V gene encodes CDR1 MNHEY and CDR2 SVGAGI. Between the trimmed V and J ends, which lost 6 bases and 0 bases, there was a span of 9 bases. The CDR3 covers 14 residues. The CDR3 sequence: CASRTGNSGNTIYF. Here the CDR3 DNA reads TGTGCCAGCAGAACAGGGAACTCTGGAAACACCATATATTTT.

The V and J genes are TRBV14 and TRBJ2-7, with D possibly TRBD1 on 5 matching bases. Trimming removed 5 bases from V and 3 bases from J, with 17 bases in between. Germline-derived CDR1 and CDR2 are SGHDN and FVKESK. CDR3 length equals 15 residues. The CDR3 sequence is CASSGRGDSFYEQYF. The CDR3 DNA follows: TGTGCCAGCAGCGGTCGAGGAGACAGTTTCTACGAGCAGTACTTC.

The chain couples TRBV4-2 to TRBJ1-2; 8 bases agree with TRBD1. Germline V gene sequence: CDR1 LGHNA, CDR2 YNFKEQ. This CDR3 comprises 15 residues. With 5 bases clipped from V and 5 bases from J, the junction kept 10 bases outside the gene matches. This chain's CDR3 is CASSIGTGENYGYTF. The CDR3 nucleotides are TGTGCCAGCAGCATAGGGACAGGAGAAAATTATGGCTACACCTTC.

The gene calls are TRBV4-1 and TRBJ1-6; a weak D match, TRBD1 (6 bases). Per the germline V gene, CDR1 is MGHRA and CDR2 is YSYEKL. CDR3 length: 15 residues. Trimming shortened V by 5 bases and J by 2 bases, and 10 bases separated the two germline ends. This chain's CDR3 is CASSYGQTYNSPLHF. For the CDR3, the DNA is TGCGCCAGCAGCTACGGACAGACCTATAATTCACCCCTCCACTTT.

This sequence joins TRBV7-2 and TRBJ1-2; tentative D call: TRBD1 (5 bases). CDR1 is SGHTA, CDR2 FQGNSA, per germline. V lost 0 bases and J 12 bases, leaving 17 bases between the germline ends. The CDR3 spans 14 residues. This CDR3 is CASSLAQTGRVNTF. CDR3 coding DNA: TGTGCCAGCAGCTTAGCGCAAACCGGCAGGGTAAACACCTTC.

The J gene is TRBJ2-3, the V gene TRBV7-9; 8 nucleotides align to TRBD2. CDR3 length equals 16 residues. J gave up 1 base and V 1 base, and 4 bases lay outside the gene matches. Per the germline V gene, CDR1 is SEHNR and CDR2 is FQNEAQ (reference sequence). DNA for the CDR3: TGTGCCAGCAGCTTAGAGGGACTAGTGGGCACAGATACGCAGTATTTT. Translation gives CASSLEGLVGTDTQYF.

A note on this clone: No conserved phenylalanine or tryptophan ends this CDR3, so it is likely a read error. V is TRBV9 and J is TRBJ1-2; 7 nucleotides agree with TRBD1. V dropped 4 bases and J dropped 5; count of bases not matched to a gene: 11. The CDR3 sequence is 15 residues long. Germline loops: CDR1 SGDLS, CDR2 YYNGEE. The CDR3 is CASSPNPQGKYGYTS. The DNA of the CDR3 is TGTGCCAGCAGCCCCAACCCACAGGGGAAATATGGCTACACCTCC.

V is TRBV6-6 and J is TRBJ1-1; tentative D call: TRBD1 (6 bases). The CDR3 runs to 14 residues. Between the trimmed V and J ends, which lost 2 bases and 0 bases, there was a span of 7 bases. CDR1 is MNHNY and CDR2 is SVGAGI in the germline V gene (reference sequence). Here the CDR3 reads CASSYGQLNTEAFF. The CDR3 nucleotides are TGTGCCAGCAGTTACGGACAGCTGAACACTGAAGCTTTCTTT.

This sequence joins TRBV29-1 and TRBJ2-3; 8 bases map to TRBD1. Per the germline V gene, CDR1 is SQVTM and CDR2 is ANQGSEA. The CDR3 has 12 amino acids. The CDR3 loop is CAVGQVTDTQYF. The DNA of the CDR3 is TGCGCTGTGGGACAGGTCACAGATACGCAGTATTTT.

Here the CDR3 reads CASRKTSGLHEQYF. The CDR3 nucleotides are TGTGCCAGCAGGAAGACTAGCGGGCTACACGAGCAGTACTTC. The rearrangement joins TRBV28 to TRBJ2-7; the match to TRBD2 covers 10 bases. V lost 6 bases to trimming and J lost 5 bases; unmatched junction nucleotides: 7. Germline CDR1 is MDHEN and CDR2 is SYDVKM. This CDR3 comprises 14 residues.

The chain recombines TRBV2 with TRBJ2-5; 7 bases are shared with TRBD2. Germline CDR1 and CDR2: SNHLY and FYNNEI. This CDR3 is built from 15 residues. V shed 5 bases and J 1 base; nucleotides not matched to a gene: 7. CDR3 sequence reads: CASSILTGGQETQYF. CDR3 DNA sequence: TGTGCCAGCAGTATCTTAACGGGGGGCCAAGAGACCCAGTACTTC.

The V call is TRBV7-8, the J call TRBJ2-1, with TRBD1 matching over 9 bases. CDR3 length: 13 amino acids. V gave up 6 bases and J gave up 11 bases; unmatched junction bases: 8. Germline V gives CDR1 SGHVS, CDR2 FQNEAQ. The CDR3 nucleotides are TGTGCCAGCAGTCTAACGGACAGGGGAAAGCAGTTCTTC. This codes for CASSLTDRGKQFF.

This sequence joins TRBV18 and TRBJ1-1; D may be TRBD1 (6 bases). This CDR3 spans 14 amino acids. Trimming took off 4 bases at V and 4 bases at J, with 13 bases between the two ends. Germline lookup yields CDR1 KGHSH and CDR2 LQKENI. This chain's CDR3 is CASSLTGGTTEAFF. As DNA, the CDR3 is TGTGCCAGCTCACTCACGGGGGGCACCACTGAAGCTTTCTTT. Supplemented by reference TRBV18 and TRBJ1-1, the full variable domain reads NAGVMQNPRHLVRRRGQEARLRCSPMKGHSHVYWYRQLPEEGLKFMVYLQKENIIDESGMPKERFSAEFPKEGPSILRIQQVVRGDSAAYFCASSLTGGTTEAFFGQGTRLTVV.

CDR3 loop: CAWSIGADSNQPQHF. Here the CDR3 DNA reads TGTGCCTGGAGTATAGGAGCGGATAGCAATCAGCCCCAGCATTTT. The chain employs TRBV30 and TRBJ1-5, with D unresolved. There are 15 residues in the CDR3. Trimming took 2 bases from V and 0 from J, leaving 11 bases between them. Germline CDR1 is GTSNPN and CDR2 is SVGIG (reference sequence).

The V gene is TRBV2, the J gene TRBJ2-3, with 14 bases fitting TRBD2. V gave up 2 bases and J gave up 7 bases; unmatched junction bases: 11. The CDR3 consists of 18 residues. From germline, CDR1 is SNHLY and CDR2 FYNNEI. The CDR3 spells CASSELGLAGGSSNTQYF. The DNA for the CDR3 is TGTGCCAGCAGTGAACTCGGACTAGCGGGAGGATCGTCGAATACGCAGTATTTT.

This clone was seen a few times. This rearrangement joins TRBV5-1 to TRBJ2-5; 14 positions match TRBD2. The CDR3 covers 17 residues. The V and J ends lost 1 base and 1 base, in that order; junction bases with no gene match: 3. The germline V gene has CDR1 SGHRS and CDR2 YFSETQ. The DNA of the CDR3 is TGCGCCAGCAGCTTGTTGACTAGCGGGGGGGCCCAAGAGACCCAGTACTTC. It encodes CASSLLTSGGAQETQYF.

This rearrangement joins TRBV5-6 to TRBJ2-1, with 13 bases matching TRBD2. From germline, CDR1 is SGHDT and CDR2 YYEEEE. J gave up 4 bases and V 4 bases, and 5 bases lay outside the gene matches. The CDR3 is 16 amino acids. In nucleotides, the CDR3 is TGTGCCAGCAGCAACCTACTAGCGGGAGGGTACAATGAGCAGTTCTTC. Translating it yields CASSNLLAGGYNEQFF.

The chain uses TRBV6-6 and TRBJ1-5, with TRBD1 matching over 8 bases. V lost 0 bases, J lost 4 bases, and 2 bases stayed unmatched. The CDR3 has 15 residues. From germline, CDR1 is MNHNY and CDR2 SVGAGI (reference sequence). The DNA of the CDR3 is TGTGCCAGCAGTTACTCGGGGACAGGTAATCAGCCCCAGCATTTT. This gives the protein CASSYSGTGNQPQHF.

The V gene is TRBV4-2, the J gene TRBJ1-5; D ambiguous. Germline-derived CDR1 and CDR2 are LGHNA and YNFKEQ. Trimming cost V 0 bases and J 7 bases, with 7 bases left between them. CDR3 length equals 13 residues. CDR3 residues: CASSQDLAQPQHF. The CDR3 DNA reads TGTGCCAGCAGCCAAGATCTGGCACAGCCCCAGCATTTT.

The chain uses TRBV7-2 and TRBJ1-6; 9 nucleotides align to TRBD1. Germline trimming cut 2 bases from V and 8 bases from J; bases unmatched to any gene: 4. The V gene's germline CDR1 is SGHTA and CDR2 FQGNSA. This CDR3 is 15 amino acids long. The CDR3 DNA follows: TGTGCCAGCAGCTTATCATGGACAGGGGATTCACCCCTCCACTTT. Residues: CASSLSWTGDSPLHF.